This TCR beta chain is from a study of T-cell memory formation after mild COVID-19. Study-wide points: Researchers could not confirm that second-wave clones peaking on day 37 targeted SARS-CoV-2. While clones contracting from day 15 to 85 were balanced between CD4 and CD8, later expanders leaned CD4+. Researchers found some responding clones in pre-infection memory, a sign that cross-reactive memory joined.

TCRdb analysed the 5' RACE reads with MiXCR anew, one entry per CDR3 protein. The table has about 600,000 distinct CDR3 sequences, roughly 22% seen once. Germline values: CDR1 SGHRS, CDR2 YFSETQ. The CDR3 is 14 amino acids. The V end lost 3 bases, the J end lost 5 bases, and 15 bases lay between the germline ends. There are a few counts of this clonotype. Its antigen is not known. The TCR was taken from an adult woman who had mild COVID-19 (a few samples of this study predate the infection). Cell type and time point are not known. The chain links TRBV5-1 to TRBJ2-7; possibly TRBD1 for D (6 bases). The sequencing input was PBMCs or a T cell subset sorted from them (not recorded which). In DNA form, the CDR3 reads TGCGCCAGCAGCTCTACAGGGTATAGCGACGAGCAGTACTTC. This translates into CASSSTGYSDEQYF. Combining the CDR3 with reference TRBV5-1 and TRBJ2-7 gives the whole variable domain KAGVTQTPRYLIKTRGQQVTLSCSPISGHRSVSWYQQTPGQGLQFLFEYFSETQRNKGNFPGRFSGRQFSNSRSEMNVSTLELGDSALYLCASSSTGYSDEQYFGPGTRLTVT.